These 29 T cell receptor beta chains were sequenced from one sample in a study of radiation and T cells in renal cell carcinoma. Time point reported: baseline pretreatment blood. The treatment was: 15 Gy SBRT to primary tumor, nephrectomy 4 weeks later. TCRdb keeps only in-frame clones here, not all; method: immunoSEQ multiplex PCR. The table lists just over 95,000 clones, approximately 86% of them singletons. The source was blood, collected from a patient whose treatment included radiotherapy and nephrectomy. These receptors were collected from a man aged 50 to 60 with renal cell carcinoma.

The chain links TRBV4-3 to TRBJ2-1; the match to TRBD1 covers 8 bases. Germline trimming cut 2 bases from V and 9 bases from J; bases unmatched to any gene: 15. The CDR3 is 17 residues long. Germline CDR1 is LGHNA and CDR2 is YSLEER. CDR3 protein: CASSQPQGVRRTTEQFF. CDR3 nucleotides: TGCGCCAGCAGCCAACCACAGGGGGTTCGTCGCACCACTGAGCAGTTCTTC.

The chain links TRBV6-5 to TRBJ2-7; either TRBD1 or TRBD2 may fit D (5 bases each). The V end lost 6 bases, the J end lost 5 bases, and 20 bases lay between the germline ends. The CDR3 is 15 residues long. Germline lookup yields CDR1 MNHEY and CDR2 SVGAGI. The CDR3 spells CASRASGTAPHEQYF. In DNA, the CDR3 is TGTGCCAGCAGGGCCTCCGGGACGGCACCCCACGAGCAGTACTTC.

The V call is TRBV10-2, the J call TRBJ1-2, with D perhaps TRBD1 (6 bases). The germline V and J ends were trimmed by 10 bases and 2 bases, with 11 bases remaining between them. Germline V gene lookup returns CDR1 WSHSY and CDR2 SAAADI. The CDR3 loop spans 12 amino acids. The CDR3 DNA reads TGCGCCACCATTGGACAGAACTATGGCTACACCTTC. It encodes CATIGQNYGYTF.

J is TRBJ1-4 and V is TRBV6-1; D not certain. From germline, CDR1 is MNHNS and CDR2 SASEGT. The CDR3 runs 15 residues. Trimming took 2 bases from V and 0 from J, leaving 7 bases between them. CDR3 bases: TGTGCCAGCAGTGAACTTCCTACAACTAATGAAAAACTGTTTTTT. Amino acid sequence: CASSELPTTNEKLFF.

CDR3 DNA sequence: TGTGCCAGCAATCCGGGACTAGCGGGAGTAAACGAGCAGTTCTTC. As protein: CASNPGLAGVNEQFF. The V and J genes are TRBV6-5 and TRBJ2-1, with 14 bases matching TRBD2. This CDR3 region has 15 residues. CDR1 is MNHEY and CDR2 is SVGAGI in the germline V gene. V trimming: 7 bases; J trimming: 10 bases; junction bases outside the gene matches: 9.

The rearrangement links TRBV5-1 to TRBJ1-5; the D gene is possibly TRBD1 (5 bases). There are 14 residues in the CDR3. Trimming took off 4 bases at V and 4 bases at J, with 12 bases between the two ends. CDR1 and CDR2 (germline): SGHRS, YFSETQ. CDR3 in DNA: TGCGCCAGCAGCCCAGGGACGGAGAATCAGCCCCAGCATTTT. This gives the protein CASSPGTENQPQHF.

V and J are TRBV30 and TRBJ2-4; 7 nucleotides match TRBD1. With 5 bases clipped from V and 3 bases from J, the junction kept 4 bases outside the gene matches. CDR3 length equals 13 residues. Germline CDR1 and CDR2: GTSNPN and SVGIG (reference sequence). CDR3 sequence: CAWDTGDKNIQYF. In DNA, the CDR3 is TGTGCCTGGGATACAGGGGACAAAAACATTCAGTACTTC.

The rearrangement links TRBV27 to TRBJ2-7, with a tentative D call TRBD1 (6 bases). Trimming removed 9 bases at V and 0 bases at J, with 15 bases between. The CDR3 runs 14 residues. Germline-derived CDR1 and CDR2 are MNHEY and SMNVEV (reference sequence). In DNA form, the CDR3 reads TGTGCCAGAACCCCGGACAGATTCTCCTACGAGCAGTACTTC. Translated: CARTPDRFSYEQYF.

CDR3 in DNA: TGTGCCAGTAGTATAACGTCCCAGCACCACGAGCAGTACTTC. It is translated as CASSITSQHHEQYF. The rearrangement joins TRBV19 to TRBJ2-7, with D uncertain. CDR3 length: 14 amino acids. CDR1 and CDR2 from the germline V gene are LNHDA and SQIVND (reference sequence). The ends were cut back, 2 bases at V and 5 bases at J, with 13 bases in the middle.

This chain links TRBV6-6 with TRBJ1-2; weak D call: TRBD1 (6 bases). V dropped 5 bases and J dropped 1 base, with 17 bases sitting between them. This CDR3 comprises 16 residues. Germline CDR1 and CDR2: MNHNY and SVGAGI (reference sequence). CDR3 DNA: TGTGCCAGCAGTCGGAGGGTCGGGGGCATTAACTATGGCTACACCTTC. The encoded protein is CASSRRVGGINYGYTF.

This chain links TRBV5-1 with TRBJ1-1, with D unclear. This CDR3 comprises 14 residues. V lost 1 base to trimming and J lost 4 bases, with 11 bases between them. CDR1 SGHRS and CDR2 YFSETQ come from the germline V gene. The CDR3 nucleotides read TGCGCCAGCAGCTTGACCCCTGGCGGCACTGAAGCTTTCTTT. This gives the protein CASSLTPGGTEAFF.

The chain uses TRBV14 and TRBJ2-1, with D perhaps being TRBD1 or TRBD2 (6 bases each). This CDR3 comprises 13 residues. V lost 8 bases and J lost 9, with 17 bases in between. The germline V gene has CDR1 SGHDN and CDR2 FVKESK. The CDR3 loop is CASSGAGFSEQFF. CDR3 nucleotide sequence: TGTGCCAGCTCGGGGGCAGGGTTTAGTGAGCAGTTCTTC.

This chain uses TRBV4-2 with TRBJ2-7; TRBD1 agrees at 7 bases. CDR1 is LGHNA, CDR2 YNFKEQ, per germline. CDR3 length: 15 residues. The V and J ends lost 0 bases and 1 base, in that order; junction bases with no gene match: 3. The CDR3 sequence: CASSQDRDSSYEQYF. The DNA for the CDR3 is TGTGCCAGCAGCCAAGATCGGGACAGTTCCTACGAGCAGTACTTC.

The CDR3 DNA reads TGTGCCAGCAGTTACGGGACCCCTCCGGGAAAACTGTTTTTT. Residues: CASSYGTPPGKLFF. This chain connects TRBV6-5 to TRBJ1-4, with a weak D call TRBD1 (5 bases). CDR3 length: 14 residues. Germline V CDR1 and CDR2: MNHEY, SVGAGI. The V gene lost 2 bases and the J gene lost 10 bases, with 14 bases spanning the gap.

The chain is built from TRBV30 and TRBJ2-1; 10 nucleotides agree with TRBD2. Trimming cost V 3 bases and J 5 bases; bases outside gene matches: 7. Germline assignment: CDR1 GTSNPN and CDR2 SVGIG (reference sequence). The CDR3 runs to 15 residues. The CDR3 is CAWSQKGLADNEQFF. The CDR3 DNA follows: TGTGCCTGGAGCCAGAAAGGACTAGCGGACAATGAGCAGTTCTTC.

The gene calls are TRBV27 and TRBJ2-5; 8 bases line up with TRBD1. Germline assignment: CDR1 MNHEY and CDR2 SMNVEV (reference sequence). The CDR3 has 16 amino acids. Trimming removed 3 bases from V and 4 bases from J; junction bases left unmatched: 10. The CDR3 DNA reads TGTGCCAGCAGTTTCTCACCCCCGACAGGGGTAGAGACCCAGTACTTC. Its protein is CASSFSPPTGVETQYF.

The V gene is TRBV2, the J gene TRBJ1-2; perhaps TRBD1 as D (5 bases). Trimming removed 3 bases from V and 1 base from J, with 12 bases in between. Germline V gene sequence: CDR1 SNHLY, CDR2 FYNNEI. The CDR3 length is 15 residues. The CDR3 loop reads CASSETRQSNYGYTF. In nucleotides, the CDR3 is TGTGCCAGCAGTGAGACTCGACAGAGTAACTATGGCTACACCTTC.

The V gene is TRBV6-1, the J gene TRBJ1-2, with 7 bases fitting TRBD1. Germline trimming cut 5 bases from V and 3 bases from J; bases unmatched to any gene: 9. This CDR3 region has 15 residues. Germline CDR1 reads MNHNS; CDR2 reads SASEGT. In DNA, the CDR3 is TGTGCCAGCAGTTGGGCCGCCGGACAGGACTATGGCTACACCTTC. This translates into CASSWAAGQDYGYTF.

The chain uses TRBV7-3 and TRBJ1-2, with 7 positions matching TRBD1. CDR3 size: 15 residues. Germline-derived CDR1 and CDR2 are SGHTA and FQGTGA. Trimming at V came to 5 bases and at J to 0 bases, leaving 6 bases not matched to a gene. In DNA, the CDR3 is TGTGCCAGCAGCCCAGCCGGACAGGCTAACTATGGCTACACCTTC. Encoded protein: CASSPAGQANYGYTF.

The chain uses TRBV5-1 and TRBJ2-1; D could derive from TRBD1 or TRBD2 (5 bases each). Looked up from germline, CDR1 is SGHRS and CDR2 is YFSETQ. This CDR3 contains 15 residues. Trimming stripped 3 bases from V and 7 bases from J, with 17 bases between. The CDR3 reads CASSSTSGPSNEQFF. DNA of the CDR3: TGCGCCAGCAGCTCAACATCGGGACCATCGAATGAGCAGTTCTTC.

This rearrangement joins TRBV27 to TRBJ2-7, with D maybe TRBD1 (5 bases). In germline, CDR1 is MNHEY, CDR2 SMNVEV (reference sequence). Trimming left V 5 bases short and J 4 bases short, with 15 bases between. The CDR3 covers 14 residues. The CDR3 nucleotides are TGTGCCAGCAGTCCGCGGACACCGCTTTACGAGCAGTACTTC. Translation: CASSPRTPLYEQYF.

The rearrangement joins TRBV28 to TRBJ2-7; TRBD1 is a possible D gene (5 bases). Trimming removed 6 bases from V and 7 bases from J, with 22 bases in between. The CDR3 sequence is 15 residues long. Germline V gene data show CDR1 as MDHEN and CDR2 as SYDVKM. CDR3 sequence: CASSPVQGVVFEQYF. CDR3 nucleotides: TGTGCCAGCAGCCCCGTGCAGGGCGTTGTGTTTGAGCAGTACTTC.

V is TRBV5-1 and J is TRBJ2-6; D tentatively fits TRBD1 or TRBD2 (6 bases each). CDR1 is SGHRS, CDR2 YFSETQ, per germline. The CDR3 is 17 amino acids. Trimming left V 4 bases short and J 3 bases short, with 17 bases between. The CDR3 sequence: CASSRAPGAGGANVLTF. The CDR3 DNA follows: TGCGCCAGCAGCAGAGCCCCGGGGGCCGGTGGGGCCAACGTCCTGACTTTC.

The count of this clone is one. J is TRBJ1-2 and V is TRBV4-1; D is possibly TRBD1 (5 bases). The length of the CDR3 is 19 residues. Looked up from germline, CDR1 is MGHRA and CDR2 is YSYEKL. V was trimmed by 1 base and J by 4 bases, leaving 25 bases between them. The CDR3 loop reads CASSQGKGRTLQRGYGYTF. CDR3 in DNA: TGCGCCAGCAGCCAAGGAAAGGGCAGGACACTTCAGCGGGGCTATGGCTACACCTTC.

The CDR3 is CASSIRVEVSPFF. In DNA form, the CDR3 reads TGTGCCAGCAGCATCCGGGTCGAGGTATCCCCGTTCTTC. The rearrangement uses TRBV7-2 and TRBJ2-1, with D unresolved. V was shortened by 5 bases and J by 15 bases, with 20 bases between the two germline ends. This CDR3 is 13 amino acids long. Looked up from germline, CDR1 is SGHTA and CDR2 is FQGNSA.

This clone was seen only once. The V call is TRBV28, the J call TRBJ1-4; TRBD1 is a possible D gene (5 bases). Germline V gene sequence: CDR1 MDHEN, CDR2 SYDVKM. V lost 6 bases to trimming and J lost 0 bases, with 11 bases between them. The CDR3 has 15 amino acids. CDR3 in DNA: TGTGCCAGCAGAACCGTAGGGGCAACTAATGAAAAACTGTTTTTT. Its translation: CASRTVGATNEKLFF. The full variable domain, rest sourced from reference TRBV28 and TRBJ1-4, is DVKVTQSSRYLVKRTGEKVFLECVQDMDHENMFWYRQDPGLGLRLIYFSYDVKMKEKGDIPEGYSVSREKKERFSLILESASTNQTSMYLCASRTVGATNEKLFFGSGTQLSVL.

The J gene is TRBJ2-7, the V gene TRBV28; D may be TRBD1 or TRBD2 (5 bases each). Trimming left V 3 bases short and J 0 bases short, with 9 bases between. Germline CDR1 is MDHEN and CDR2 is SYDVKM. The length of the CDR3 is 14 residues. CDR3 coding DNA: TGTGCCAGCAGTTTGGTGGGGGACTCCTACGAGCAGTACTTC. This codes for CASSLVGDSYEQYF.

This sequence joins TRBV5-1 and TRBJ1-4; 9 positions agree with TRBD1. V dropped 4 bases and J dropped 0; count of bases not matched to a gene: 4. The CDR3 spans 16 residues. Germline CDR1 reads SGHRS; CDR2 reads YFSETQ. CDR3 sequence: CASSHGQGPTNEKLFF. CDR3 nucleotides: TGCGCCAGCAGCCACGGACAGGGGCCAACTAATGAAAAACTGTTTTTT.

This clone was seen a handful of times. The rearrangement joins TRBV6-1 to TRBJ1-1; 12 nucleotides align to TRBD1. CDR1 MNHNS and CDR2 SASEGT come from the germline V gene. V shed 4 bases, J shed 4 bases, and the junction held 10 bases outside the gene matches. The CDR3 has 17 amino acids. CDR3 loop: CASSGPGTGGRGTEAFF. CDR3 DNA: TGTGCCAGCAGTGGGCCGGGGACAGGGGGCCGAGGCACTGAAGCTTTCTTT.